The 18 T cell receptor beta chains below all came from one sample that was sequenced in a study of radiotherapy plus CTLA-4 blockade in lung cancer. Here immunoSEQ multiplex PCR was the method, and the copy in TCRdb shows in-frame clones only, minus some. The table shows about 36,000 clones, with around 85% occurring only once. The sequencing here drew on peripheral blood, taken from a patient treated with radiotherapy plus ipilimumab. These receptors came from a human donor with non-small cell lung cancer who had stable disease on radiotherapy plus ipilimumab.

The CDR3, as DNA: TGTGCCTGGAGTGTAATGGGGGGGAACTCAATGAACACTGAAGCTTTCTTT. Protein product: CAWSVMGGNSMNTEAFF. The gene calls are TRBV30 and TRBJ1-1, with D possibly being TRBD1 (5 bases). Germline loops: CDR1 GTSNPN, CDR2 SVGIG (reference sequence). This CDR3 region has 17 residues. The V and J ends lost 0 bases and 0 bases respectively, with 17 bases between them.

The rearrangement joins TRBV28 to TRBJ1-2; D call uncertain. The CDR3 spans 11 residues. Trimming took 6 bases from V and 5 from J, leaving 7 bases between them. From germline, CDR1 is MDHEN and CDR2 SYDVKM. Here the CDR3 DNA reads TGTGCCAGCAGCTTCCTTTATGGCTACACCTTC. This encodes CASSFLYGYTF.

The rearrangement links TRBV10-3 to TRBJ2-7; 9 bases match TRBD2. This CDR3 is built from 15 residues. Germline trimming cut 0 bases from V and 6 bases from J; bases unmatched to any gene: 6. Germline V gives CDR1 ENHRY, CDR2 SYGVKD. CDR3 loop: CAISESLGREGEQYF. The CDR3 DNA sequence: TGTGCCATCAGTGAGTCACTCGGGCGGGAGGGCGAGCAGTACTTC.

The gene calls are TRBV10-3 and TRBJ2-2; TRBD2 matches at 10 bases. The V gene's germline CDR1 is ENHRY and CDR2 SYGVKD. V lost 2 bases to trimming and J lost 1 base; unmatched junction nucleotides: 16. This CDR3 region has 21 residues. In nucleotides, the CDR3 is TGTGCCATCAGTGAGACCGAAATTATCACTAGCGGGACCCAGAACACCGGGGAGCTGTTTTTT. It is translated as CAISETEIITSGTQNTGELFF.

This chain links TRBV28 with TRBJ1-2; 9 bases fit TRBD1. The V segment lost 6 bases and the J segment 8 bases; nucleotides outside the gene matches: 10. The CDR3 length is 14 residues. The germline V gene has CDR1 MDHEN and CDR2 SYDVKM. Here the CDR3 DNA reads TGTGCCAGCAGCAAAAACAGGGGGCGTAGAGGCTACACCTTC. Translating it yields CASSKNRGRRGYTF.

The J gene is TRBJ2-2, the V gene TRBV21-1; the DNA was not compared with TRBD1, the D call given in the table. TRBV21-1 counts as a pseudogene. The CDR3 covers 17 residues. CDR3 region: CASSKDLGPRRTGELFF. DNA for the CDR3: TGTGCCAGCAGCAAAGATCTGGGCCCGAGAAGGACCGGGGAGCTGTTTTTT.

This clone was detected a few times. CDR3 region: CASSGGTRGTEAFF. Here the CDR3 DNA reads TGTGCCAGCAGCGGAGGAACCAGGGGGACTGAAGCTTTCTTT. The V call is TRBV9, the J call TRBJ1-1; 7 nucleotides match TRBD1. The CDR3 spans 14 residues. From germline, CDR1 is SGDLS and CDR2 YYNGEE. The junction had 7 bases not matched to a gene; V was cut back by 3 bases and J by 5 bases.

The chain recombines TRBV18 with TRBJ2-7, with TRBD1 matching over 11 bases. The CDR3 covers 15 residues. Per germline, CDR1 KGHSH and CDR2 LQKENI. Trimming took 3 bases from V and 2 from J; bases not matched to a gene: 3. The chain's CDR3 is CASSPGTGGPYEQYF. The CDR3 DNA reads TGTGCCAGCTCACCCGGGACAGGGGGACCCTACGAGCAGTACTTC.

The chain employs TRBV7-9 and TRBJ1-3, with a weak D call TRBD1 (6 bases). Germline V gives CDR1 SEHNR, CDR2 FQNEAQ (reference sequence). V lost 0 bases to trimming and J lost 3 bases, with 12 bases between them. This CDR3 contains 16 residues. Here the CDR3 DNA reads TGTGCCAGCAGCTTAGCAGGGGGGGGCCTTGGAAACACCATATATTTT. It codes for CASSLAGGGLGNTIYF.

The chain has TRBV28 and TRBJ2-3; weak D call: TRBD1 (5 bases). Per the germline V gene, CDR1 is MDHEN and CDR2 is SYDVKM. V was clipped by 11 bases and J by 2 bases, with 14 bases between them. The CDR3 runs 13 residues. CDR3 sequence (DNA): TGTGCCGGGGCTCCCAGACCCACAGATACGCAGTATTTT. Its translation: CAGAPRPTDTQYF. Full variable domain (rest looked up from reference TRBV28 and TRBJ2-3): DVKVTQSSRYLVKRTGEKVFLECVQDMDHENMFWYRQDPGLGLRLIYFSYDVKMKEKGDIPEGYSVSREKKERFSLILESASTNQTSMYLCAGAPRPTDTQYFGPGTRLTVL.

The genes are TRBV27 and TRBJ2-2; the D gene is possibly TRBD2 (6 bases). Trimming stripped 9 bases from V and 7 bases from J, with 27 bases between. The CDR3 has 17 residues. Germline V CDR1 and CDR2: MNHEY, SMNVEV (reference sequence). Here the CDR3 reads CARAKRPHGSFGGELFF. The CDR3 DNA reads as TGTGCCAGGGCAAAGAGACCCCACGGGAGTTTTGGCGGGGAGCTGTTTTTT.

J is TRBJ2-1 and V is TRBV6-1; TRBD2 aligns across 12 bases. The CDR3 consists of 15 residues. V gave up 4 bases and J gave up 6 bases; unmatched junction bases: 4. Germline assignment: CDR1 MNHNS and CDR2 SASEGT. The CDR3 DNA reads as TGTGCCAGCAGTGTGACTAGCGGGAGTGCCAATGAGCAGTTCTTC. Amino acid sequence: CASSVTSGSANEQFF.

This clone was recorded once. The chain links TRBV2 to TRBJ2-1; D not certain. CDR1 and CDR2 (germline): SNHLY, FYNNEI. This CDR3 contains 14 residues. Trimming shortened V by 3 bases and J by 5 bases, and 11 bases separated the two germline ends. The CDR3: CASSDPRRDNEQFF. The CDR3 region has the DNA TGTGCCAGCAGTGACCCCCGACGGGACAATGAGCAGTTCTTC. Combining the CDR3 with reference TRBV2 and TRBJ2-1 gives the whole variable domain EPEVTQTPSHQVTQMGQEVILRCVPISNHLYFYWYRQILGQKVEFLVSFYNNEISEKSEIFDDQFSVERPDGSNFTLKIRSTKLEDSAMYFCASSDPRRDNEQFFGPGTRLTVL.

The chain couples TRBV7-9 to TRBJ1-1; 7 nucleotides line up with TRBD1. Germline CDR1 and CDR2: SEHNR and FQNEAQ (reference sequence). The trim removed 2 bases at V and 7 bases at J, leaving 13 bases unmatched. This CDR3 has 16 amino acids. The CDR3, as DNA: TGTGCCAGCAGCTTATCGTCGGCAGGGGGATGGGATGAAGCTTTCTTT. Encoded protein: CASSLSSAGGWDEAFF.

In this sample, this clone turned up once. The chain carries TRBV5-4 and TRBJ2-2; 7 nucleotides agree with TRBD2. V trimming: 4 bases; J trimming: 7 bases; junction bases outside the gene matches: 13. CDR1 SGHNT and CDR2 YYREEE come from the germline V gene (reference sequence). This CDR3 region has 16 residues. CDR3 sequence (DNA): TGTGCCAGCAGCCTGAGGCGGGGAGGGCAAGACGGGGAGCTGTTTTTT. Encoded protein: CASSLRRGGQDGELFF.

This clone was seen once. The chain couples TRBV19 to TRBJ1-5; 10 nucleotides align to TRBD1. Germline V gives CDR1 LNHDA, CDR2 SQIVND (reference sequence). V lost 3 bases and J lost 4; bases outside the gene matches: 6. This CDR3 is 16 amino acids long. CDR3 loop: CASSIGTGAGNQPQHF. CDR3 sequence (DNA): TGTGCCAGTAGTATCGGGACAGGGGCCGGTAATCAGCCCCAGCATTTT.

This clone came up once. V and J are TRBV5-1 and TRBJ2-1; the match to TRBD2 covers 12 bases. This CDR3 is 17 amino acids long. Trimming removed 0 bases from V and 4 bases from J; junction bases left unmatched: 5. The germline CDR1 and CDR2 sequences are SGHRS and YFSETQ. Here the CDR3 DNA reads TGCGCCAGCAGCTTGGAACTAGCGGGAGGCACTTACAATGAGCAGTTCTTC. Encoded protein: CASSLELAGGTYNEQFF.

This chain joins TRBV13 and TRBJ2-7, with D unclear. V gave up 5 bases and J gave up 5 bases, with 10 bases separating them. Germline lookup yields CDR1 PRHDT and CDR2 FYEKMQ (reference sequence). The CDR3 is 12 residues long. CDR3 region: CASSLNVDEQYF. CDR3 nucleotides: TGTGCCAGCAGCCTAAACGTAGACGAGCAGTACTTC.